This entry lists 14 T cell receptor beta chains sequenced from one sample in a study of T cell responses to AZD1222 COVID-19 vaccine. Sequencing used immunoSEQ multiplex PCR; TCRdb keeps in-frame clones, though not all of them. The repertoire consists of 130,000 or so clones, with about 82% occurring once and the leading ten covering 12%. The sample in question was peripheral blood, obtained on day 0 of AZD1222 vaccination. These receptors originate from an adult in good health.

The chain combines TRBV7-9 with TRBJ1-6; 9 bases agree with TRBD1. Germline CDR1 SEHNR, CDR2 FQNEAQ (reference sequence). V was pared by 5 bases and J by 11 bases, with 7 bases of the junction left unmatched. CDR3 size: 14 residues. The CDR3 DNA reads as TGTGCCAGCAGCATACCCCGGACAGGGGCACCCCTCCACTTT. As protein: CASSIPRTGAPLHF.

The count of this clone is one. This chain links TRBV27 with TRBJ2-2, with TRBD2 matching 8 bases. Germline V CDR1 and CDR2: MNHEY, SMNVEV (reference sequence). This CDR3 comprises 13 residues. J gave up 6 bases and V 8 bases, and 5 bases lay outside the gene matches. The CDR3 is CASGSGGSGELFF. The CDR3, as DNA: TGTGCCAGCGGCAGCGGGGGTTCCGGGGAGCTGTTTTTT.

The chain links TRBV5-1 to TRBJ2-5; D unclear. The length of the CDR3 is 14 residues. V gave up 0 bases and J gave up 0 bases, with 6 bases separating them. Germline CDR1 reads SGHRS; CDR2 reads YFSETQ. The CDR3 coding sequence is TGCGCCAGCAGCTTGGTCGCAGACCAAGAGACCCAGTACTTC. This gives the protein CASSLVADQETQYF.

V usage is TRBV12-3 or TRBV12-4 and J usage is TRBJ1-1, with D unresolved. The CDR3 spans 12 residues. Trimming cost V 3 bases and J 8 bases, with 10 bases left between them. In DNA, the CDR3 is TGTGCCAGCAGTTTGGGAGGGAGGGAAGCTTTCTTT. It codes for CASSLGGREAFF.

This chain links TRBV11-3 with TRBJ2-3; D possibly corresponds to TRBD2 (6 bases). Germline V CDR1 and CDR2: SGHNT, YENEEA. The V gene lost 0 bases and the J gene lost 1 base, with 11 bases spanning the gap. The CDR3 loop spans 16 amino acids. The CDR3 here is CASSLDAASGTDTQYF. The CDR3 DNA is TGTGCCAGCAGCTTAGATGCGGCTAGCGGCACAGATACGCAGTATTTT.

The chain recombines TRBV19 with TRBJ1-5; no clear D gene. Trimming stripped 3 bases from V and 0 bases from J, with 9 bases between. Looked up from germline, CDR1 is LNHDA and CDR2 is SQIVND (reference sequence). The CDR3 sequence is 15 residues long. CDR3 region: CASSIQAFSNQPQHF. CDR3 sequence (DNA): TGTGCCAGTAGTATCCAGGCTTTTAGCAATCAGCCCCAGCATTTT. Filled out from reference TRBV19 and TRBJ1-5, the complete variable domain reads DGGITQSPKYLFRKEGQNVTLSCEQNLNHDAMYWYRQDPGQGLRLIYYSQIVNDFQKGDIAEGYSVSREKKESFPLTVTSAQKNPTAFYLCASSIQAFSNQPQHFGDGTRLSIL.

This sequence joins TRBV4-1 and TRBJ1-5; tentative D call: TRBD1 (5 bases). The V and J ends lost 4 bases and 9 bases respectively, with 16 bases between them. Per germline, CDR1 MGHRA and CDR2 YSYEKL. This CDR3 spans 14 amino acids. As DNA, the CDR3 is TGCGCCAGCAGCCCCGGCGGGGACCCGAGGCCCCAGCATTTT. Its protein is CASSPGGDPRPQHF.

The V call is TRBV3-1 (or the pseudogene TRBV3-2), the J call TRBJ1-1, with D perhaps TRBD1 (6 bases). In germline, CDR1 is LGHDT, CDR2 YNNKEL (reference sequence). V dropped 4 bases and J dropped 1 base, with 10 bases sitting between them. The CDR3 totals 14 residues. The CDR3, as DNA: TGTGCCAGCAGCCCCCGAGGGGGGAACACTGAAGCTTTCTTT. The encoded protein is CASSPRGGNTEAFF.

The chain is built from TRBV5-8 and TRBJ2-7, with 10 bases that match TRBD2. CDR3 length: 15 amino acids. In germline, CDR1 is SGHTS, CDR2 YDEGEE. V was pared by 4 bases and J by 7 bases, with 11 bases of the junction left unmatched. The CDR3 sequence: CASSEWTSGTTEQYF. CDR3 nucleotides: TGTGCCAGCAGCGAATGGACTAGCGGAACTACGGAGCAGTACTTC.

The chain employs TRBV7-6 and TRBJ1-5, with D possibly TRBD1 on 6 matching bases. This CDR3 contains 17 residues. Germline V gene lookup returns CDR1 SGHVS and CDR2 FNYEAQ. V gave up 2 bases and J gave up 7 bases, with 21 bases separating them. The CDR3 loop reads CASSLTYGTRIPQPQHF. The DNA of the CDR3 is TGTGCCAGCAGCTTAACGTACGGGACAAGGATTCCCCAGCCCCAGCATTTT.

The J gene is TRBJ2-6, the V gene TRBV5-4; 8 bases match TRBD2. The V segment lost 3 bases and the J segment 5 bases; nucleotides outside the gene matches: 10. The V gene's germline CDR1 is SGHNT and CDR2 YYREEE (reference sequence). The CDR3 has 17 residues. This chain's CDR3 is CASSSGGPADRANVLTF. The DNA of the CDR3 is TGTGCCAGCAGCTCGGGGGGGCCTGCGGACCGGGCCAACGTCCTGACTTTC.

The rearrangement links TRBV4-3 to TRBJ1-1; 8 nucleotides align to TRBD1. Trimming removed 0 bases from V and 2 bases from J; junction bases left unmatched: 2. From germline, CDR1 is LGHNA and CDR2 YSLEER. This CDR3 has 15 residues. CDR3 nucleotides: TGCGCCAGCAGCCAAGAACAGGGGGGAAACACTGAAGCTTTCTTT. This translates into CASSQEQGGNTEAFF.

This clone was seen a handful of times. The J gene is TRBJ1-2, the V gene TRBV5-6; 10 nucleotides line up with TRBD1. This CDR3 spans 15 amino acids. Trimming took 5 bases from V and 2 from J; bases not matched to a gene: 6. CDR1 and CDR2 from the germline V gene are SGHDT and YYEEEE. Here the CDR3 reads CASRETGQGNYGYTF. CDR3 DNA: TGTGCCAGCAGGGAAACGGGACAGGGGAACTATGGCTACACCTTC.

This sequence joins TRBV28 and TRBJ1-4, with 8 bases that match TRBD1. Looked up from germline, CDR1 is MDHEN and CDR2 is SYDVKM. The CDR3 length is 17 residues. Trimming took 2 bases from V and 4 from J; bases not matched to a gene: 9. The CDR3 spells CASSLGQGGLINEKLFF. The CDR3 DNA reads TGTGCCAGCAGTTTAGGACAGGGAGGGCTCATTAATGAAAAACTGTTTTTT. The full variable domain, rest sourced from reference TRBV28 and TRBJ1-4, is DVKVTQSSRYLVKRTGEKVFLECVQDMDHENMFWYRQDPGLGLRLIYFSYDVKMKEKGDIPEGYSVSREKKERFSLILESASTNQTSMYLCASSLGQGGLINEKLFFGSGTQLSVL.